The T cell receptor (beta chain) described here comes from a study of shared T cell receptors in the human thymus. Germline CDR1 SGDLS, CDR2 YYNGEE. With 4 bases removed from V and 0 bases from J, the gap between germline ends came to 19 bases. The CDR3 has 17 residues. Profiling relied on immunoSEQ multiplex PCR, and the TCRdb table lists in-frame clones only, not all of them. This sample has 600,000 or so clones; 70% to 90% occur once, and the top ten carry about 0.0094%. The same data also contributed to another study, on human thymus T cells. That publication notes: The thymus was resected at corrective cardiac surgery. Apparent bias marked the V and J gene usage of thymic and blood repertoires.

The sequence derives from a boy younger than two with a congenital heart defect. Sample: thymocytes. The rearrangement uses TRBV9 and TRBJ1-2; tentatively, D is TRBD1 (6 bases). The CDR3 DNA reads TGTGCCAGCAGCTCAGAGGGGGAGCCCCCGGCTAACTATGGCTACACCTTC. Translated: CASSSEGEPPANYGYTF.